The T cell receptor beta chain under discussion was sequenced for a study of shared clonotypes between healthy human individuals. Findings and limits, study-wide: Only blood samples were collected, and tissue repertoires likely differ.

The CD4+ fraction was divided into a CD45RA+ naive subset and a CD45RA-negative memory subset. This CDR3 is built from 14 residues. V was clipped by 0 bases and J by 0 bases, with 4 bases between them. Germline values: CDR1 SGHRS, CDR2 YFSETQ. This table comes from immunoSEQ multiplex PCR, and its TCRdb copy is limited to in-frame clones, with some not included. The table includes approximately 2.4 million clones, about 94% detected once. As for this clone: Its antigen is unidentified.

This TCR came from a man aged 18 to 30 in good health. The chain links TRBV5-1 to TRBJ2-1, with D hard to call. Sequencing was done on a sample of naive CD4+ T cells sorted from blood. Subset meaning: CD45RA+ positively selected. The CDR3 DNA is TGCGCCAGCAGCTTGGATGGCTCCTACAATGAGCAGTTCTTC. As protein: CASSLDGSYNEQFF. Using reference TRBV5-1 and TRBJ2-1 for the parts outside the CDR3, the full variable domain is KAGVTQTPRYLIKTRGQQVTLSCSPISGHRSVSWYQQTPGQGLQFLFEYFSETQRNKGNFPGRFSGRQFSNSRSEMNVSTLELGDSALYLCASSLDGSYNEQFFGPGTRLTVL.